Listed below are T cell receptor beta chains from one sample, sequenced in a study of Graves' ophthalmopathy and Graves' hyperthyroidism. Each CDR3 protein is one row after TCRdb ran MiXCR on the multiplex PCR reads. This repertoire shows hundreds of thousands of distinct CDR3 sequences, around a fifth found once; its top ten account for under 55%. The sequenced material came from peripheral blood. The receptors shown here come from a woman between 45 and 65 years old with Graves' ophthalmopathy. Each CDR3 is given with its conserved first and last residue. The D gene is left open where the match is weak. Only part of the rows carry a size: once, few, many, or a class if the clone is expanded.

clone_size j_call v_call d_call cdr3_aa cdr3_nt
NA TRBJ2-7 TRBV6-1 NA CASSERGGEQYF TGTGCCAGCAGTGAAAGGGGAGGCGAGCAGTACTTC
many TRBJ1-6 TRBV5-1 NA CASSLNGPSNNSPLHF TGCGCCAGCAGCTTGAACGGGCCCTCGAATAATTCACCCCTCCACTTT
NA TRBJ1-5 TRBV4-1 NA CASSQVPHSSNQPQRF TGCGCCAGCAGCCAAGTGCCTCATAGCAGCAATCAGCCCCAGCGTTTT
many TRBJ2-7 TRBV6-1 NA CASSGYEQYF TGTGCCAGCAGTGGCTACGAGCAGTACTTC
few TRBJ2-7 TRBV12-3/TRBV12-4 NA CASSSMDTYEQYF TGTGCCAGCAGTTCGATGGACACTTACGAGCAGTACTTC
once TRBJ2-5 TRBV7-6 TRBD2 CASNTPASGQETQYF TGTGCCAGCAACACACCTGCTAGCGGACAAGAGACCCAGTACTTC
few TRBJ2-5 TRBV12-3/TRBV12-4 NA CASSLNRVGETQYF TGTGCCAGCAGTTTAAACAGGGTAGGCGAGACCCAGTACTTC
many TRBJ1-2 TRBV30 NA CAWSRQYGYTF TGTGCCTGGAGTAGACAGTATGGCTACACCTTC
many TRBJ1-1 TRBV5-1 TRBD1 CASSWGTVVNTEAFF TGCGCCAGCAGCTGGGGGACAGTAGTGAACACTGAAGCTTTCTTT
NA TRBJ1-5 TRBV3-1 NA CASSQAPGHPQHF TGTGCCAGCAGCCAAGCCCCAGGACACCCCCAGCATTTT
many TRBJ2-7 TRBV6-2/TRBV6-3 NA CASRKRGSSYEQYF TGTGCCAGCAGGAAAAGGGGGAGCTCCTACGAGCAGTACTTC
NA TRBJ1-1 TRBV20-1 NA CSAPSRVGVNTEAFF TGCAGTGCTCCCTCGCGCGTAGGGGTGAACACTGAAGCTTTCTTT
many TRBJ1-2 TRBV30 NA CAWGTRDGYTF TGTGCCTGGGGGACAAGGGATGGCTACACCTTC
NA TRBJ2-7 TRBV4-2 TRBD2 CASSQDPSGLSYEQYF TGTGCCAGCAGCCAAGATCCTAGCGGGCTCTCCTACGAGCAGTACTTC
many TRBJ1-2 TRBV12-3/TRBV12-4 NA CASTPTGTYGYTF TGTGCCAGCACCCCAACCGGGACCTATGGCTACACCTTC
many TRBJ1-2 TRBV12-3/TRBV12-4 NA CASSPQGDYGYTF TGTGCCAGCAGTCCACAGGGCGACTATGGCTACACCTTC
many TRBJ2-7 TRBV15 NA CATSRDIGRTYEQYF TGTGCCACCAGCAGAGATATAGGACGGACCTACGAGCAGTACTTC
many TRBJ1-6 TRBV24-1 NA CATRGTGNSPLHF TGTGCCACCAGGGGGACGGGGAATTCACCCCTCCACTTT
few TRBJ1-2 TRBV11-2 NA CASSPITGNGYTF TGTGCCAGCAGCCCGATAACGGGAAATGGCTACACCTTC
many TRBJ1-1 TRBV5-1 NA CASSLPQEGYTEAFF TGCGCCAGCAGCTTACCCCAAGAGGGGTACACTGAAGCTTTCTTT
many TRBJ1-1 TRBV11-2 TRBD1 CASSSDRGLGAFF TGTGCCAGCAGCTCCGACAGGGGGCTAGGGGCTTTCTTT
NA TRBJ2-2 TRBV29-1 NA CSVEKLGQYTGELFF TGCAGCGTTGAAAAGTTGGGACAATACACCGGGGAGCTGTTTTTT
NA TRBJ1-1 TRBV6-2/TRBV6-3 NA CASSPLSAAEAFF TGTGCCAGCAGTCCCCTCAGTGCTGCTGAAGCTTTCTTT
many TRBJ2-5 TRBV27 NA CASSNTWLETQYF TGTGCCAGCAGTAACACTTGGCTGGAGACCCAGTACTTC
many TRBJ1-1 TRBV11-2 NA CASRASWTGGNTEAFF TGTGCCAGCAGAGCTAGCTGGACCGGGGGGAACACTGAAGCTTTCTTT
NA TRBJ2-7 TRBV6-1 TRBD2 CATGGANKDEQYF TGTGCGACCGGGGGGGCGAATAAGGACGAGCAGTACTTC
NA TRBJ1-1 TRBV11-2 NA CASRDSRSGNTEAFF TGTGCCAGCAGGGACAGTCGGTCTGGGAACACTGAAGCTTTCTTT
many TRBJ2-7 TRBV7-2 NA CASSLGDQYEQYF TGTGCCAGCAGCTTAGGGGACCAGTACGAGCAGTACTTC
many TRBJ2-7 TRBV6-5 TRBD2 CASSYIAGGFYEQYF TGTGCCAGCAGTTACATAGCGGGGGGTTTCTACGAGCAGTACTTC
many TRBJ1-2 TRBV15 NA CATSRALDGLFGYTF TGTGCCACCAGCAGAGCCTTAGACGGGCTCTTTGGCTACACCTTC
NA TRBJ1-6 TRBV7-9 NA CASSSMNSPLHF TGTGCCAGCAGCTCTATGAATTCACCCCTCCACTTT
many TRBJ2-7 TRBV6-1 TRBD2 CASRRLARNYEQYF TGTGCCAGCAGGAGACTAGCGAGGAACTACGAGCAGTACTTC
NA TRBJ1-5 TRBV19 NA CASSIVRGLGPQPF TGTGCCAGTAGTATAGTTCGAGGCCTTGGGCCCCAGCCTTTT
few TRBJ2-7 TRBV5-1 TRBD2 CASSPRTSGSGNEQYF TGCGCCAGCAGCCCCCGGACTAGCGGGAGTGGGAACGAGCAGTACTTC